These 12 T cell receptor beta chains were sequenced from one sample in a study of blood T cell repertoires in COVID-19. Sequenced by immunoSEQ multiplex PCR; TCRdb stores in-frame clones only, minus some. The table includes under 200,000 clones, roughly 85% detected once. The sequenced sample was peripheral blood. The receptors derive from a woman of 80 years or more with acute or convalescent COVID-19.

This chain connects TRBV7-9 to TRBJ1-1; D is ambiguous. Germline V gene lookup returns CDR1 SEHNR and CDR2 FQNEAQ (reference sequence). The CDR3 is 13 residues long. Between the trimmed V and J ends, which lost 1 base and 5 bases, there was a span of 8 bases. The DNA of the CDR3 is TGTGCCAGCAGCTTAGGAAGCGGGACTGAAGCTTTCTTT. This translates into CASSLGSGTEAFF.

The CDR3 nucleotides are TGTGCCAGCAGCTGGCTGATTTGGAATGAGCAGTTCTTC. Protein product: CASSWLIWNEQFF. V gene TRBV5-5 combines with J gene TRBJ2-1; unclear D gene. Germline lookup yields CDR1 SGHKS and CDR2 YYEKEE (reference sequence). The length of the CDR3 is 13 residues. Trimming removed 3 bases at V and 7 bases at J, with 11 bases between.

V and J are TRBV24-1 and TRBJ1-1, with D possibly matching TRBD1 (5 bases). Trimming took off 3 bases at V and 1 base at J, with 11 bases between the two ends. The length of the CDR3 is 15 residues. In germline, CDR1 is KGHDR, CDR2 SFDVKD. CDR3 in amino acids: CATSDHRYPNTEAFF. CDR3 nucleotide sequence: TGTGCCACCAGTGATCACAGGTATCCGAACACTGAAGCTTTCTTT.

The chain combines TRBV4-2 with TRBJ2-2; 7 bases line up with TRBD2. The germline V gene has CDR1 LGHNA and CDR2 YNFKEQ. The CDR3 length is 16 residues. The V gene end was trimmed by 2 bases and the J gene end by 0 bases; junction bases not matched to a gene: 3. The CDR3 sequence: CASSQSLAANTGELFF. The DNA for the CDR3 is TGTGCCAGCAGCCAATCCCTAGCGGCGAACACCGGGGAGCTGTTTTTT.

This clone has at least ten counts. The V call is TRBV18, the J call TRBJ2-1; 10 bases align to TRBD2. With 5 bases clipped from V and 4 bases from J, the junction kept 5 bases outside the gene matches. The CDR3 runs to 15 residues. Germline V lookup: CDR1 KGHSH, CDR2 LQKENI. The CDR3 DNA follows: TGTGCCAGCTCAACCAAACTAGCGGGATACAATGAGCAGTTCTTC. As protein: CASSTKLAGYNEQFF.

V is TRBV7-2 and J is TRBJ1-2; tentative D call: TRBD1 (6 bases). Trimming removed 0 bases at V and 4 bases at J, with 18 bases between. This CDR3 has 17 residues. Germline CDR1 SGHTA, CDR2 FQGNSA. The CDR3 region has the DNA TGTGCCAGCAGCTTAGCGCTTTGGGGACAAGAAACCTATGGCTACACCTTC. Translation gives CASSLALWGQETYGYTF.

The chain has TRBV7-9 and TRBJ2-7; TRBD1 matches at 9 bases. The V gene end was trimmed by 1 base and the J gene end by 3 bases; junction bases not matched to a gene: 4. Looked up from germline, CDR1 is SEHNR and CDR2 is FQNEAQ (reference sequence). The CDR3 loop spans 15 amino acids. CDR3 protein: CASSLDGTGFYEQYF. The CDR3 DNA reads TGTGCCAGCAGCTTAGATGGGACAGGGTTCTACGAGCAGTACTTC. The variable domain in full, with the rest retrieved from reference TRBV7-9 and TRBJ2-7, is DTGVSQNPRHKITKRGQNVTFRCDPISEHNRLYWYRQTLGQGPEFLTYFQNEAQLEKSRLLSDRFSAERPKGSFSTLEIQRTEQGDSAMYLCASSLDGTGFYEQYFGPGTRLTVT.

The genes are TRBV9 and TRBJ1-2, with D perhaps matching TRBD1 (6 bases). This CDR3 is built from 15 residues. Trimming pared 0 bases from V and 4 bases from J, leaving 13 bases between. Germline CDR1 and CDR2: SGDLS and YYNGEE. The CDR3 DNA is TGTGCCAGCAGCGTAGCCCACGGACAGTCCTATGGCTACACCTTC. It encodes CASSVAHGQSYGYTF. Full variable domain (outside the CDR3, taken from reference TRBV9 and TRBJ1-2): DSGVTQTPKHLITATGQRVTLRCSPRSGDLSVYWYQQSLDQGLQFLIQYYNGEERAKGNILERFSAQQFPDLHSELNLSSLELGDSALYFCASSVAHGQSYGYTFGSGTRLTVV.

The chain combines TRBV2 with TRBJ1-2, with 7 bases aligning to TRBD1. CDR3 length: 15 residues. J was trimmed by 6 bases and V by 2 bases; bases with no gene match: 9. CDR1 SNHLY and CDR2 FYNNEI come from the germline V gene. CDR3 region: CASSESPGGGDGYTF. The CDR3 nucleotides are TGTGCCAGCAGTGAAAGCCCGGGAGGGGGCGATGGCTACACCTTC.

The chain uses TRBV9 and TRBJ2-7; 10 nucleotides agree with TRBD1. This CDR3 has 15 residues. CDR1 is SGDLS and CDR2 is YYNGEE in the germline V gene. V gave up 3 bases and J gave up 4 bases; unmatched junction bases: 7. The CDR3 DNA reads as TGTGCCAGCAGCGCGTTGGACAGGGGGACTTACGAGCAGTACTTC. Translated, it gives CASSALDRGTYEQYF.

The chain couples TRBV6-5 to TRBJ2-7; 7 bases line up with TRBD2. The CDR3 length is 16 residues. Germline CDR1 and CDR2: MNHEY and SVGAGI. After removal of 4 bases from V and 2 bases from J, the junction contained 11 bases not matched to a gene. The CDR3: CASSWRLAPSTYEQYF. The CDR3 nucleotides are TGTGCCAGCAGTTGGAGACTAGCCCCTTCGACCTACGAGCAGTACTTC.

This chain joins TRBV11-2 and TRBJ1-2; 7 nucleotides agree with TRBD1. CDR3 length: 15 amino acids. V gave up 1 base and J gave up 4 bases; unmatched junction bases: 6. Per germline, CDR1 SGHAT and CDR2 FQNNGV. The chain's CDR3 is CASSLGQGVSYGYTF. CDR3 nucleotides: TGTGCCAGCAGCTTAGGCCAGGGGGTTAGCTATGGCTACACCTTC. Combining the CDR3 with reference TRBV11-2 and TRBJ1-2 gives the whole variable domain EAGVAQSPRYKIIEKRQSVAFWCNPISGHATLYWYQQILGQGPKLLIQFQNNGVVDDSQLPKDRFSAERLKGVDSTLKIQPAKLEDSAVYLCASSLGQGVSYGYTFGSGTRLTVV.